Sequencing of this TCR beta chain was carried out in a study of T cells in Graves' hyperthyroidism and ophthalmopathy. Stability of Graves' hyperthyroidism was defined as absent ophthalmopathy progression within 18 months. Among the patients, aged 18 to 65, hyperthyroidism was newly diagnosed and had lasted under 2 months. For this clonotype: The antigen remains unidentified.

RNA transcripts gave rise to amplified TCR beta CDR3 regions. First-round RT-PCR of the TCR CDR3 relied on the HTBI primer set. TCRdb redid the calling of the multiplex PCR reads with MiXCR, one entry per CDR3 protein. The data hold about 96,000 distinct CDR3 sequences, with about 51% observed a single time. Trimming took 6 bases from V and 2 from J, leaving 8 bases between them. The CDR3 covers 13 residues. From germline, CDR1 is SGHVS and CDR2 FQNEAQ. The study's findings and limits: Separation of ophthalmopathy from stable hyperthyroidism was achieved by a 13 V-J model. Blood shared most expanded thyroid clonotypes above 0.001.

The receptor's source is a woman aged 40 to 49 with Graves' hyperthyroidism. The V and J genes are TRBV7-8 and TRBJ1-5; D possibly corresponds to TRBD1 (5 bases). The sequenced sample was blood. CDR3 amino acids: CASRGVGNQPQHF. CDR3 in DNA: TGTGCCAGCAGGGGGGTTGGCAATCAGCCCCAGCATTTT.